The 17 T cell receptor beta chains in this list originate from one sample, sequenced in a study of cytomegalovirus exposure and HLA in healthy donors. 60 Vbeta and 13 Jbeta primers were used in PCR. Sequencing was performed with immunoSEQ multiplex PCR; in TCRdb, only in-frame clones are kept and a portion is missing. Among about 160,000 clones listed, approximately 80% were seen once. Sequences were obtained from PBMCs. These receptors were taken from a woman in her forties or fifties in good health and CMV-seronegative.

The V and J genes are TRBV6-1 and TRBJ1-1, with D perhaps matching TRBD1 (5 bases). Germline CDR1 is MNHNS and CDR2 is SASEGT. V was clipped by 6 bases and J by 1 base, with 9 bases between them. The length of the CDR3 is 13 residues. CDR3 sequence: CASRGGANTEAFF. The DNA of the CDR3 is TGTGCCAGCAGGGGGGGAGCGAACACTGAAGCTTTCTTT.

The chain is built from TRBV2 and TRBJ2-2; TRBD1 agrees at 7 bases. The CDR3 is 15 amino acids. V trimming: 6 bases; J trimming: 7 bases; junction bases outside the gene matches: 11. Germline V gives CDR1 SNHLY, CDR2 FYNNEI. The CDR3 loop reads CASSLLQGSGGELFF. The CDR3 nucleotides are TGTGCCAGCAGCCTATTACAGGGGAGCGGCGGGGAGCTGTTTTTT.

This clone was seen more than once but under ten times. The chain is built from TRBV10-3 and TRBJ1-1; 7 bases are a match to TRBD1. The trim removed 6 bases at V and 3 bases at J, leaving 7 bases unmatched. This CDR3 comprises 14 residues. Germline V CDR1 and CDR2: ENHRY, SYGVKD. CDR3 sequence reads: CAIRWTGLDTEAFF. CDR3 sequence (DNA): TGTGCCATCAGATGGACAGGTTTGGACACTGAAGCTTTCTTT.

V and J are TRBV18 and TRBJ1-2; D not resolved. This CDR3 is 14 amino acids long. Trimming took 3 bases from V and 0 from J, leaving 8 bases between them. From germline, CDR1 is KGHSH and CDR2 LQKENI. The CDR3 bases are TGTGCCAGCTCACCCGACAAATCTAACTATGGCTACACCTTC. Translated: CASSPDKSNYGYTF.

The chain recombines TRBV9 with TRBJ2-1; D may be TRBD1 (7 bases). This CDR3 is built from 16 residues. Looked up from germline, CDR1 is SGDLS and CDR2 is YYNGEE. V was cut by 3 bases and J by 3 bases, with 16 bases left in between. The DNA for the CDR3 is TGTGCCAGCAGCGGGGCCCAGGGGGGAGACTACAATGAGCAGTTCTTC. This gives the protein CASSGAQGGDYNEQFF.

The chain recombines TRBV30 with TRBJ2-1, with D possibly being TRBD1 (6 bases). This CDR3 has 13 amino acids. The V and J ends lost 1 base and 10 bases respectively, with 14 bases between them. Germline V lookup: CDR1 GTSNPN, CDR2 SVGIG (reference sequence). CDR3 sequence (DNA): TGTGCCTGGAGTGAACAGGGAGTCAGGGAGCAGTTCTTC. Its protein product is CAWSEQGVREQFF.

J is TRBJ2-5 and V is TRBV5-4; D possibly corresponds to TRBD1 (5 bases). V lost 2 bases and J lost 3, with 8 bases in between. Germline loops: CDR1 SGHNT, CDR2 YYREEE (reference sequence). The CDR3 is made up of 13 amino acids. CDR3 loop: CASSLTGEETQYF. DNA for the CDR3: TGTGCCAGCAGCTTAACAGGAGAAGAGACCCAGTACTTC.

V gene TRBV9 combines with J gene TRBJ2-7; 14 bases are shared with TRBD2. The CDR3 runs to 16 residues. The germline gives CDR1 SGDLS, CDR2 YYNGEE. Losses at the gene ends were 4 bases for V and 7 bases for J; bases not matched to a gene: 10. CDR3 bases: TGTGCCAGCAGCCCCGGACTAGCGGGAGGCGCGGGGGAGCAGTACTTC. Amino acid sequence: CASSPGLAGGAGEQYF.

J is TRBJ2-4 and V is TRBV10-1, with 8 positions matching TRBD1. CDR3 length: 16 residues. V was pared by 0 bases and J by 4 bases, with 5 bases of the junction left unmatched. Germline CDR1 and CDR2: WNHNN and SYGVQD (reference sequence). This CDR3 reads CASSESQGAGKNIQYF. The CDR3 DNA sequence: TGCGCCAGCAGTGAGTCGCAGGGGGCAGGGAAAAACATTCAGTACTTC.

This clone was seen only a few times. V is TRBV5-1 and J is TRBJ2-1; 9 nucleotides agree with TRBD1. Trimming took 0 bases from V and 7 from J; bases not matched to a gene: 2. The CDR3 has 14 residues. Germline lookup yields CDR1 SGHRS and CDR2 YFSETQ. CDR3 sequence: CASSLEGQGNEQFF. Written as DNA, the CDR3 is TGCGCCAGCAGCTTGGAAGGACAGGGGAATGAGCAGTTCTTC.

The J gene is TRBJ1-4, the V gene TRBV2; D remains unclear. CDR1 SNHLY and CDR2 FYNNEI come from the germline V gene. V was trimmed by 7 bases and J by 8 bases, leaving 20 bases between them. The length of the CDR3 is 15 residues. The CDR3 DNA sequence: TGTGCCAGCAAGGTTGAGTCGGGGAGAAACGAAAAACTGTTTTTT. It codes for CASKVESGRNEKLFF.

This clone was seen only a few times. The chain joins TRBV4-3 to TRBJ1-1, with 9 bases fitting TRBD1. This CDR3 is 15 amino acids long. J lost 6 bases, V lost 1 base, and 6 bases had no gene match. CDR1 LGHNA and CDR2 YSLEER come from the germline V gene. CDR3 in amino acids: CASSQGTGVSAEAFF. The CDR3 DNA is TGCGCCAGCAGCCAAGGGACAGGGGTTTCTGCTGAAGCTTTCTTT.

This clone was detected only a few times. V gene TRBV5-6 combines with J gene TRBJ2-7; TRBD1 matches at 12 bases. The CDR3 runs to 15 residues. Germline V gives CDR1 SGHDT, CDR2 YYEEEE. V trimming: 5 bases; J trimming: 4 bases; junction bases outside the gene matches: 7. The CDR3 sequence: CASSHGDRGLYEQYF. The CDR3 nucleotides are TGTGCCAGCAGTCATGGGGACAGGGGGCTTTACGAGCAGTACTTC.

This clone was seen a few times. The V gene is TRBV2, the J gene TRBJ2-7; perhaps TRBD2 as D (5 bases). Germline V gene lookup returns CDR1 SNHLY and CDR2 FYNNEI. This CDR3 has 14 residues. Trimming cost V 0 bases and J 3 bases, with 9 bases left between them. The CDR3: CASSEALRGYEQYF. DNA of the CDR3: TGTGCCAGCAGTGAAGCGCTTCGGGGCTACGAGCAGTACTTC.

The CDR3 protein is CASSQDTDYSNQPQHF. CDR3 DNA sequence: TGCGCCAGCAGCCAAGATACAGACTATAGCAATCAGCCCCAGCATTTT. J is TRBJ1-5 and V is TRBV4-1; D is ambiguous. The length of the CDR3 is 16 residues. V lost 0 bases to trimming and J lost 0 bases, with 9 bases between them. Germline loops: CDR1 MGHRA, CDR2 YSYEKL.

The chain links TRBV4-1 to TRBJ2-1; the D is unclear. CDR1 and CDR2 (germline): MGHRA, YSYEKL. CDR3 length: 15 amino acids. V was shortened by 4 bases and J by 3 bases, with 13 bases between the two germline ends. The CDR3 spells CASSRNLAIYNEQFF. The CDR3, as DNA: TGCGCCAGCAGCCGAAATTTAGCCATCTACAATGAGCAGTTCTTC.

The chain uses TRBV14 and TRBJ2-5, with 8 nucleotides matching TRBD2. Losses at the gene ends were 4 bases for V and 1 base for J; bases not matched to a gene: 11. The CDR3 runs to 17 residues. Germline CDR1 and CDR2: SGHDN and FVKESK. CDR3 in DNA: TGTGCCAGCAGCCTCCTACGGGGGGGCCGAATCCAAGAGACCCAGTACTTC. It encodes CASSLLRGGRIQETQYF.